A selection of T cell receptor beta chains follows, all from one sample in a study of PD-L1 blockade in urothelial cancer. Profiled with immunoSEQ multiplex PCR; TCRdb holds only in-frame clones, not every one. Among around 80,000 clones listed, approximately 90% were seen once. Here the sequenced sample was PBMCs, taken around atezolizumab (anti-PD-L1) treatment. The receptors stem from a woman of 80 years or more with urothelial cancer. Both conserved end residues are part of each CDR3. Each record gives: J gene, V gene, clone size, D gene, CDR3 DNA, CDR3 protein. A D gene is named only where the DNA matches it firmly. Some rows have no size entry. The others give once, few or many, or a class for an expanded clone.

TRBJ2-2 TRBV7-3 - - TGTGCCAGCAGCGCTAGGTACACCGGGGAGCTGTTTTTT CASSARYTGELFF
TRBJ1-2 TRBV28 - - TGTGCCAGCAGTTCGACAGCTAACTATGGCTACACCTTC CASSSTANYGYTF
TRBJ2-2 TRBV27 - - TGTGCCAGCAGTTTATCTAGTTCGGGCACCGGGGAGCTGTTTTTT CASSLSSSGTGELFF
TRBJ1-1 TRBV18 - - TGTGCCAGCTCACCAGATGGAGGAAACACTGAAGCTTTCTTT CASSPDGGNTEAFF
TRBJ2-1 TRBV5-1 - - TGCGCCAGCAGCTATGCCACCGGGACTCCCCTTCGGCAGTTCTTC CASSYATGTPLRQFF
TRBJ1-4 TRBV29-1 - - TGCAGCGTGTCCCACGGTGCAACTAATGAAAAACTGTTTTTT CSVSHGATNEKLFF
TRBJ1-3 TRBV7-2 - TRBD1 TGTGCCAGCAGCTTACAGGGGGCTGGAAACACCATATATTTT CASSLQGAGNTIYF
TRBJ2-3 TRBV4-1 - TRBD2 TGCGCCAGCAGCCAAGGGACTAGCGGGAGGTTCGTCCCTAGCACAGATACGCAGTATTTT CASSQGTSGRFVPSTDTQYF
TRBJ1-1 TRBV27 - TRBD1 TGTGCCAGCTATACACTCCAGGGGGAGAACACTGAAGCTTTCTTT CASYTLQGENTEAFF
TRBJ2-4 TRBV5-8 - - TGTGCCAGCAGCTTGGCGGGTCCAGCCAAAAACATTCAGTACTTC CASSLAGPAKNIQYF
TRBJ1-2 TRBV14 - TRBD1 TGTGCCAGCAGCCAAGATCCATCCCCAGGGGGGTGGTCCTATGGCTACACCTTC CASSQDPSPGGWSYGYTF
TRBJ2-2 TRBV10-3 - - TGTGCCATCTCAGGAACCGGGGAGCTGTTTTTT CAISGTGELFF
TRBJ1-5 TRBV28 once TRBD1 TGTGCCAGCAGTTTACCCGGACAGGGGAGCAATCAGCCCCAGCATTTT CASSLPGQGSNQPQHF
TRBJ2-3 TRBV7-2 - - TGTGCCAGCAGCCCGGACCCAAGGGCCCGGGGTACGCAGTATTTT CASSPDPRARGTQYF
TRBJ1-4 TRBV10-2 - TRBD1 TGCGCCAGCAGTGAACAGGGGGCGACTAATGAAAAACTGTTTTTT CASSEQGATNEKLFF
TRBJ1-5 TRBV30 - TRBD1 TGTGCCTGGAGTCACAGGGGAAGCGGTCAGCCCCAGCATTTT CAWSHRGSGQPQHF
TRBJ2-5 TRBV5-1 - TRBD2 TGCGCCAGCAGCTTTTCGGCGGGAGAGCTGGAGACCCAGTACTTC CASSFSAGELETQYF
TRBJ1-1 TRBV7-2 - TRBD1 TGTGCCAGCAGCTTAGGGGACAGGCGAAGCACTGAAGCTTTCTTT CASSLGDRRSTEAFF
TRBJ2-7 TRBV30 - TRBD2 TGTGCCAGGAAGGCTAGCGGGAGCTACGAGCAGTACTTC CARKASGSYEQYF
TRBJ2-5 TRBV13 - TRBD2 TGTGCCAGCAGCCCCCCAGGACTAGCGGGAATCCAAGAGACCCAGTACTTC CASSPPGLAGIQETQYF
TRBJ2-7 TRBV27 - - TGTGCCAGCAGTCCGCCGACAGCACTCTACGAGCAGTACTTC CASSPPTALYEQYF
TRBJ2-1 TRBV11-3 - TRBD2 TGTGCCAGCAGTCTAAGGCTAGCGGGAGCCAATGAGCAGTTCTTC CASSLRLAGANEQFF